This is a list of T cell receptor beta chains from one sample in a study of blood T cell repertoires in COVID-19. Generated by immunoSEQ multiplex PCR, the TCRdb table keeps only in-frame clones and is missing some. This sample has over 200,000 clones, with around 75% found just once. The sequencing input was peripheral blood. These receptors were collected from a human donor in a cohort sampled during active COVID-19. The CDR3 runs from the conserved cysteine through the conserved F or W. Expanded clones are given a class, and other clones once, few, many or no size at all.

>TRBJ1-4|-|TRBV30
CAWRPGVSEKLFF
>TRBJ1-3|-|TRBV30
CAWRGTAGSGNTIYF
>TRBJ2-5|-|TRBV28
CASRPMRRETQYF
>TRBJ2-1|-|TRBV7-2
CASTPSQVMNEQFF
>TRBJ2-7|few|TRBV11-2
CASSQDRSSYEQYF
>TRBJ2-1|-|TRBV7-2
CASSELADRYNEQFF
>TRBJ2-5|-|TRBV27
CASSTSAPQETQYF
>TRBJ1-6|-|TRBV6-2/TRBV6-3
CASSYRQGGYSPLHF
>TRBJ1-1|once|TRBV5-4
CASSLRGGLEAFF
>TRBJ2-7|-|TRBV18
CASSPTALGRISYEQYF
>TRBJ1-1|few|TRBV28
CASSSTRGNTEAFF
>TRBJ2-3|-|TRBV5-1
CASWTSGGSTDTQYF
>TRBJ1-1|-|TRBV5-1
CASSLTASGVGTEAFF
>TRBJ2-3|-|TRBV19
CASSKGTSGTTDTQYF
>TRBJ1-3|-|TRBV5-5
CASSLEVAEGTIYF
>TRBJ2-2|-|TRBV7-8
CASSLSQMNTGELFF
>TRBJ2-7|once|TRBV28
CASSTTRQGMHYEQYF
>TRBJ2-5|-|TRBV9
CASSSWGLQETQYF
>TRBJ1-5|-|TRBV14
CASSQVRGGRSNQPQHF
>TRBJ2-7|-|TRBV7-3
CASSLSSQYEQYF
>TRBJ2-7|-|TRBV30
CAWSRQNYEQYF
>TRBJ2-7|-|TRBV6-6
CASSYSLPEQYF
>TRBJ2-2|-|TRBV5-1
CASSLEAGETGELFF
>TRBJ2-4|-|TRBV5-6
CASSLRASGRGNIQYF
>TRBJ2-1|few|TRBV7-9
CASSRHLFDEQFF
>TRBJ1-1|-|TRBV19
CASIPGGSTEAFF
>TRBJ1-2|-|TRBV28
CASSLTGSYGYTF
>TRBJ2-2|-|TRBV24-1
CATSDAGTANTGELFF
>TRBJ2-1|once|TRBV7-2
CASSLASAGRTEQFF
>TRBJ1-3|once|TRBV7-2
CASSLGPSQSSGNTIYF
>TRBJ1-1|once|TRBV19
CASSIGRSGAAEAFF
>TRBJ2-3|-|TRBV5-4
CASSLEGTSTDTQYF
>TRBJ2-6|once|TRBV5-6
CASSSTRYSGANVLTF
>TRBJ2-1|once|TRBV2
CASSERVSRNEQFF
>TRBJ1-5|-|TRBV21-1
CASSPSFDAAFNQPQHF
>TRBJ2-1|-|TRBV7-9
CASSLGAGGRSYNEQFF
>TRBJ1-1|-|TRBV11-3
CASSEGQLGTEAFF
>TRBJ2-7|-|TRBV28
CASRLAGEWNEQYF
>TRBJ1-2|-|TRBV7-9
CASSLSGSNYGYTF
>TRBJ2-5|once|TRBV11-3
CASSLGLTGEETQYF
>TRBJ1-1|-|TRBV13
CASSLDQGRVSEAFF
>TRBJ2-6|-|TRBV19
CASSVRRVSGANVLTF
>TRBJ2-1|few|TRBV3-1/TRBV3-2
CASSHRDSLYNEQFF
>TRBJ2-7|-|TRBV24-1
CATSDYTGTGKNEQYF
>TRBJ1-2|-|TRBV28
CASSFSAGNYGYTF
>TRBJ2-3|-|TRBV5-6
CASSPGTSGRTDTQYF
>TRBJ1-2|-|TRBV28
CASSPILRRTGGNYGYTF
>TRBJ2-7|-|TRBV7-2
CASSSGTRRDLCF